The TCR beta chain under discussion was sequenced for a study of T-cell reconstitution after alpha-beta-depleted transplantation in children (dated by TCRdb to 2016 to 2017). Broadly, across the study: Using TCR repertoire profiling, the study quantitatively followed how T-cell immune reconstitution unfolded in children after TCRalphabeta/CD19-depleted allogeneic hematopoietic cell transplantation.

V sheds 2 bases and J sheds 1 base, leaving 5 bases between their ends. The cysteine opens and the phenylalanine closes a CDR3 of 12 amino acids. Only the CDR3 DNA stays, 36 bases, in frame from base 1. CDR1 and CDR2, looked up from the germline V gene, are SQVTM and ANQGSEA. General conclusions and limits of the study: The apparently early alphabetaT-cell count recovery about two months after transplant was reportedly dependent on only several hundred rapidly expanded clones derived from non-depleted graft cells. In some patients, the high TCRbeta diversity seen at day 60 was put down to recipient T cells and intrathymic progenitors that had survived conditioning. Over the following months the frequencies of hyperexpanded clones went down, and after one year T-cell counts and TCRbeta diversity were mostly credited to newly produced T cells.

In light of the paper, this sample's treatment or condition label describes: allogeneic hematopoietic cell transplantation with graft depleted of TCRalphabeta T cells and CD19 B cells. The children who served as transplant recipients had been given grafts of TCRalphabeta/CD19-depleted allogeneic hematopoietic cells. This clonotype occurred many times. No cognate antigen has been identified for it. Base qualities were left out, and no much larger clone turns up one base away. The library was obtained by PCR. Instrument used: Illumina HiSeq 2500. To normalize quantification of the TCRbeta repertoire, the TCR libraries were built with molecular barcoding that relied on unique molecular identifiers. TCRdb reprocessed the public reads (quality trimming at Q25 with fastp, clone calling with MiXCR) and kept in-frame beta chains. Each CDR3 protein gets just one entry, which takes the most common genes and DNA from the rows behind it. The sample table contains about 400,000 distinct CDR3 sequences; only one count was recorded for roughly 17% of them. The ten largest clones represent approximately 28% of the sample.

In this chain, TRBV29-1 is recombined with TRBJ1-1; the D gene is not confidently resolved. Material: PBMCs, mostly from graft donor cells, obtained 360 days after TCRalphabeta/CD19-depleted stem cell transplant. This TCR came from a boy in the first two years of life who had a stem cell transplant for Wiskott-Aldrich syndrome, so the T cells may come from the graft donor. The DNA sequence is as follows: TGCAGCGTTGAACGTGAGAACACTGAAGCTTTCTTT. The resulting protein is CSVERENTEAFF.